Below, 30 T cell receptor beta chains from the same sample are listed, as sequenced in a study of T-cell reconstitution after alpha-beta-depleted transplantation in children. Unique molecular identifiers were incorporated into the prepared TCRbeta library. Each CDR3 protein gets one entry after TCRdb re-called the PCR reads with MiXCR. The sample lists 90,000 to 100,000 distinct CDR3 sequences, 23% seen once, with about a fifth in the top ten. The sequencing used PBMCs, collected before TCRalphabeta/CD19-depleted stem cell transplant. The source of these receptors is a boy aged 2 to 10 with acute lymphoblastic leukemia, due to receive a stem cell transplant.

This clonotype was detected only a few times. The gene calls are TRBV29-1 and TRBJ2-2; 7 nucleotides match TRBD2. Trimming cost V 7 bases and J 6 bases; bases outside gene matches: 11. The germline V gene encodes CDR1 SQVTM and CDR2 ANQGSEA. The CDR3 loop spans 14 amino acids. For the CDR3, the DNA is TGCAGCGCCGGGAGGACCAGCGATGCCGGGGAGCTGTTTTTT. The encoded protein is CSAGRTSDAGELFF.

This clonotype occurred a few times. The V call is TRBV28, the J call TRBJ1-3; D is possibly TRBD1 (6 bases). Germline CDR1 MDHEN, CDR2 SYDVKM. Trimming removed 6 bases at V and 0 bases at J, with 18 bases between. The CDR3 contains 17 residues. The CDR3 here is CASSRPRQASSGNTIYF. DNA for the CDR3: TGTGCCAGCAGCCGCCCCAGACAGGCCAGCTCTGGAAACACCATATATTTT.

V gene TRBV6-5 combines with J gene TRBJ1-3; D ambiguous. Trimming took 0 bases from V and 0 from J, leaving 18 bases between them. CDR3 size: 19 residues. The germline V gene encodes CDR1 MNHEY and CDR2 SVGAGI. This CDR3 reads CASSYSIRGTTHSGNTIYF. The CDR3 nucleotides read TGTGCCAGCAGTTACTCGATTCGGGGAACCACGCACTCTGGAAACACCATATATTTT.

This clonotype appeared a single time. This sequence joins TRBV7-9 and TRBJ2-1; the match to TRBD1 covers 9 bases. Losses at the gene ends were 1 base for V and 4 bases for J; bases not matched to a gene: 5. Germline CDR1 is SEHNR and CDR2 is FQNEAQ (reference sequence). CDR3 length: 16 residues. CDR3 protein: CASSLGRDRVYNEQFF. CDR3 DNA sequence: TGTGCCAGCAGCTTAGGCCGGGACAGGGTTTACAATGAGCAGTTCTTC.

This clonotype was observed a few times. The genes are TRBV7-2 and TRBJ1-4; perhaps TRBD1 as D (5 bases). Trimming took 6 bases from V and 7 from J, leaving 15 bases between them. The CDR3 length is 14 residues. Germline CDR1 and CDR2: SGHTA and FQGNSA. CDR3 bases: TGTGCCAGCAGAGGCTTCCGGCAGGGTGAAAAACTGTTTTTT. Translated, it gives CASRGFRQGEKLFF.

The rearrangement joins TRBV20-1 to TRBJ2-5, with D perhaps TRBD2 (7 bases). This CDR3 has 15 residues. V lost 1 base and J lost 9, with 21 bases in between. The germline V gene has CDR1 DFQATT and CDR2 SNEGSKA (reference sequence). CDR3 coding DNA: TGCAGTGCTAGAGTCCCGGGTCAACAGGGAGGGTCCCAGTACTTC. Translation gives CSARVPGQQGGSQYF.

The V and J genes are TRBV9 and TRBJ2-3; D is undetermined. Germline CDR1 and CDR2: SGDLS and YYNGEE. V lost 4 bases to trimming and J lost 1 base, with 7 bases between them. The CDR3 totals 13 residues. The DNA for the CDR3 is TGTGCCAGCAGCCCGGGCGGCACAGATACGCAGTATTTT. Residues: CASSPGGTDTQYF.

The V and J genes are TRBV4-1 and TRBJ2-2; no clear D. The CDR3 runs 20 residues. V lost 4 bases to trimming and J lost 0 bases, with 24 bases between them. CDR1 and CDR2 (germline): MGHRA, YSYEKL. The CDR3 bases are TGCGCCAGCAGCCTTCTCGGCACTGGGCGGAGCTACTCGAACACCGGGGAGCTGTTTTTT. This translates into CASSLLGTGRSYSNTGELFF.

The table lists this clonotype with a few counts. The chain is built from TRBV28 and TRBJ2-7, with D unclear. The CDR3 sequence is 15 residues long. V lost 4 bases to trimming and J lost 4 bases, with 17 bases between them. The V gene's germline CDR1 is MDHEN and CDR2 SYDVKM. The CDR3 DNA is TGTGCCAGCAGTTATGGTGGACCGTCAGAGTACGAGCAGTACTTC. Translated, it gives CASSYGGPSEYEQYF.

This clonotype was detected only a few times. The chain combines TRBV28 with TRBJ1-4, with D possibly matching TRBD1 (6 bases). Germline V gene data show CDR1 as MDHEN and CDR2 as SYDVKM. The length of the CDR3 is 14 residues. With 10 bases removed from V and 5 bases from J, the gap between germline ends came to 17 bases. The CDR3 loop is CAIARTAINEKLFF. In DNA, the CDR3 is TGTGCCATCGCCAGGACAGCCATCAATGAAAAACTGTTTTTT.

The chain links TRBV5-1 to TRBJ2-7; 8 bases are shared with TRBD1. With 3 bases clipped from V and 2 bases from J, the junction kept 10 bases outside the gene matches. The V gene's germline CDR1 is SGHRS and CDR2 YFSETQ. This CDR3 has 16 residues. Here the CDR3 reads CASSSQPGTGAYEQYF. As DNA, the CDR3 is TGCGCCAGCAGCTCTCAACCCGGGACAGGAGCCTACGAGCAGTACTTC.

This clonotype was seen only a few times. The chain uses TRBV11-2 and TRBJ1-2, with D possibly being TRBD1 (5 bases). This CDR3 has 15 amino acids. V gave up 1 base and J gave up 4 bases, with 13 bases separating them. CDR1 SGHAT and CDR2 FQNNGV come from the germline V gene. CDR3 loop: CASSLVGRGPYGYTF. The CDR3 nucleotides read TGTGCCAGCAGCTTAGTGGGAAGGGGCCCCTATGGCTACACCTTC.

This clonotype was seen a few times. The chain combines TRBV2 with TRBJ2-7; 13 nucleotides line up with TRBD2. The V segment lost 5 bases and the J segment 2 bases; nucleotides outside the gene matches: 6. This CDR3 is built from 16 residues. Germline V gene lookup returns CDR1 SNHLY and CDR2 FYNNEI. CDR3 sequence reads: CASSYSGLAGAYEQYF. In DNA form, the CDR3 reads TGTGCCAGCAGTTACTCTGGACTAGCGGGGGCCTACGAGCAGTACTTC.

The V and J genes are TRBV6-2 or TRBV6-3 and TRBJ2-3, with D possibly matching TRBD2 (5 bases). The CDR3 loop spans 15 amino acids. Germline CDR1 and CDR2: MNHEY and SVGEGT. V lost 3 bases to trimming and J lost 0 bases, with 10 bases between them. CDR3 loop: CASSYSETSTDTQYF. The CDR3 region has the DNA TGTGCCAGCAGTTATAGCGAGACTAGCACAGATACGCAGTATTTT.

The CDR3 spells CASSRDSGNTIYF. The CDR3 region has the DNA TGTGCCAGCAGCCGAGACTCTGGAAACACCATATATTTT. The rearrangement uses TRBV3-1 and TRBJ1-3; D is uncertain. This CDR3 has 13 residues. The V gene's germline CDR1 is LGHDT and CDR2 YNNKEL (reference sequence). Trimming removed 4 bases at V and 0 bases at J, with 4 bases between.

V gene TRBV5-1 combines with J gene TRBJ2-1; no firm D call. The V gene lost 2 bases and the J gene lost 0 bases, with 9 bases spanning the gap. The CDR3 contains 15 residues. Germline V gene lookup returns CDR1 SGHRS and CDR2 YFSETQ. The chain's CDR3 is CASSLGTSSYNEQFF. CDR3 bases: TGCGCCAGCAGCTTAGGTACCAGCTCCTACAATGAGCAGTTCTTC. Full variable domain (rest looked up from reference TRBV5-1 and TRBJ2-1): KAGVTQTPRYLIKTRGQQVTLSCSPISGHRSVSWYQQTPGQGLQFLFEYFSETQRNKGNFPGRFSGRQFSNSRSEMNVSTLELGDSALYLCASSLGTSSYNEQFFGPGTRLTVL.

The chain couples TRBV6-1 to TRBJ2-2; TRBD2 is a possible D gene (6 bases). Trimming pared 7 bases from V and 7 bases from J, leaving 16 bases between. This CDR3 contains 14 residues. CDR1 is MNHNS and CDR2 is SASEGT in the germline V gene. The CDR3 is CASNPLEGIGELFF. The CDR3 DNA reads as TGTGCCAGCAACCCCCTGGAGGGAATCGGGGAGCTGTTTTTT.

Sample share makes this clonotype medium-sized. The CDR3 DNA is TGTGCCAGCAGCGTAGGGGCTAGCGGATCCCCCTGGGATTACAATGAGCAGTTCTTC. Translation: CASSVGASGSPWDYNEQFF. This chain connects TRBV9 to TRBJ2-1, with 7 bases fitting TRBD2. Germline assignment: CDR1 SGDLS and CDR2 YYNGEE. The CDR3 totals 19 residues. V gave up 0 bases and J gave up 4 bases; unmatched junction bases: 16.

This chain links TRBV20-1 with TRBJ1-2; D is perhaps TRBD1 (5 bases). Germline CDR1 reads DFQATT; CDR2 reads SNEGSKA (reference sequence). The CDR3 is 16 amino acids. V shed 1 base and J shed 4 bases, with 19 bases lying between them. For the CDR3, the DNA is TGCAGTGCTAGAGCTGGGACCGGGGTTAGTGCCTATGGCTACACCTTC. Amino acid sequence: CSARAGTGVSAYGYTF.

The chain combines TRBV7-2 with TRBJ2-2; no clear D. V was clipped by 1 base and J by 1 base, with 4 bases between them. Germline CDR1 and CDR2: SGHTA and FQGNSA. The CDR3 is 14 residues long. In DNA form, the CDR3 reads TGTGCCAGCAGCTTAGTCGGGAACACCGGGGAGCTGTTTTTT. It codes for CASSLVGNTGELFF.

The chain combines TRBV9 with TRBJ2-5; D may be TRBD2 (6 bases). The CDR3 runs to 16 residues. In germline, CDR1 is SGDLS, CDR2 YYNGEE. V was trimmed by 0 bases and J by 5 bases, leaving 17 bases between them. The CDR3 sequence: CASSVVSGGARETQYF. In DNA, the CDR3 is TGTGCCAGCAGCGTAGTCAGCGGAGGGGCGCGGGAGACCCAGTACTTC.

The chain links TRBV12-3 or TRBV12-4 to TRBJ1-1; D call uncertain. The CDR3 extends over 15 amino acids. V lost 5 bases to trimming and J lost 0 bases, with 13 bases between them. CDR3 sequence: CASSGLQAVNTEAFF. In DNA form, the CDR3 reads TGTGCCAGCAGTGGCCTCCAGGCGGTGAACACTGAAGCTTTCTTT.

This clonotype has a count of ten or more. The chain couples TRBV20-1 to TRBJ2-4, with 9 bases identical to TRBD2. V shed 1 base and J 6 bases; nucleotides not matched to a gene: 10. CDR1 is DFQATT, CDR2 SNEGSKA, per germline (reference sequence). The CDR3 is made up of 16 amino acids. CDR3 coding DNA: TGCAGTGCTAGAGGTCCGGCGGGAGGGCCAGGAAACATTCAGTACTTC. Its protein product is CSARGPAGGPGNIQYF.

V gene TRBV3-1 combines with J gene TRBJ2-2, with D hard to call. This CDR3 has 13 amino acids. Germline assignment: CDR1 LGHDT and CDR2 YNNKEL (reference sequence). Trimming removed 0 bases at V and 7 bases at J, with 6 bases between. The CDR3, as DNA: TGTGCCAGCAGCCAAGATCGTTTCGGGGAGCTGTTTTTT. This translates into CASSQDRFGELFF.

J is TRBJ2-7 and V is TRBV30, with 7 bases lining up with TRBD2. CDR1 and CDR2 (germline): GTSNPN, SVGIG (reference sequence). The trim removed 7 bases at V and 0 bases at J, leaving 12 bases unmatched. The CDR3 is made up of 15 amino acids. The CDR3 reads CALPGLAGVSYEQYF. The CDR3 region has the DNA TGTGCCTTGCCCGGCTTAGCGGGCGTCTCCTACGAGCAGTACTTC.

The chain carries TRBV5-1 and TRBJ2-5, with D uncertain. The V and J ends lost 5 bases and 4 bases respectively, with 12 bases between them. The CDR3 has 13 residues. Looked up from germline, CDR1 is SGHRS and CDR2 is YFSETQ. In DNA, the CDR3 is TGCGCCAGCAGGGGGTGGCCCGGAGAGACCCAGTACTTC. It encodes CASRGWPGETQYF.

This clonotype was recorded many times. This rearrangement joins TRBV7-2 to TRBJ2-7, with 8 nucleotides matching TRBD2. The CDR3 runs to 15 residues. Germline V gene lookup returns CDR1 SGHTA and CDR2 FQGNSA. Trimming removed 5 bases from V and 0 bases from J; junction bases left unmatched: 6. CDR3 nucleotide sequence: TGTGCCAGCAGCCTGACTAGCGTCGCCTCCTACGAGCAGTACTTC. Translated, it gives CASSLTSVASYEQYF.

This clonotype was seen repeatedly, ten times or more. The V gene is TRBV5-1, the J gene TRBJ2-7; D remains ambiguous. Germline CDR1 SGHRS, CDR2 YFSETQ. V lost 0 bases to trimming and J lost 5 bases, with 6 bases between them. CDR3 length equals 12 residues. CDR3 nucleotide sequence: TGCGCCAGCAGCTTGGGTGGACACGAGCAGTACTTC. Translation gives CASSLGGHEQYF. Complete variable domain (other parts from reference TRBV5-1 and TRBJ2-7): KAGVTQTPRYLIKTRGQQVTLSCSPISGHRSVSWYQQTPGQGLQFLFEYFSETQRNKGNFPGRFSGRQFSNSRSEMNVSTLELGDSALYLCASSLGGHEQYFGPGTRLTVT.

The CDR3 coding sequence is TGTGCCAGCAGTCACAACAGGGCCGGGGGCACTGAAGCTTTCTTT. Residues: CASSHNRAGGTEAFF. The chain couples TRBV14 to TRBJ1-1, with D possibly matching TRBD1 (6 bases). V was pared by 6 bases and J by 4 bases, with 18 bases between. This CDR3 region has 15 residues. CDR1 is SGHDN and CDR2 is FVKESK in the germline V gene.

The sample holds a few counts of this clonotype. The chain employs TRBV28 and TRBJ2-7; D ambiguous. The CDR3 has 12 residues. Per the germline V gene, CDR1 is MDHEN and CDR2 is SYDVKM. V lost 2 bases and J lost 7, with 9 bases in between. CDR3 loop: CASSLGRGEQYF. For the CDR3, the DNA is TGTGCCAGCAGTTTAGGGCGTGGGGAGCAGTACTTC.